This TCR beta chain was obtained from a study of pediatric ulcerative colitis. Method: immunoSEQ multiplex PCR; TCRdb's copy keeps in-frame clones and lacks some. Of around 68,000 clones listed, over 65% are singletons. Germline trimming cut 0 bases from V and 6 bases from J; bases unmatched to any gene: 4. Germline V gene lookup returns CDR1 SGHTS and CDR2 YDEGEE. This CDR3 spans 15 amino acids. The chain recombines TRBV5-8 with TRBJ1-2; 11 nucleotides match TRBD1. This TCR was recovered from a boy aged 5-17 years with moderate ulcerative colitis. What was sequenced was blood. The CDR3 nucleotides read TGTGCCAGCAGCTTGGAGCCGGGACAGGGGGATGGCTACACCTTC. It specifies CASSLEPGQGDGYTF.